These 18 T cell receptor beta chains were all obtained from the same sample, sequenced in a study of T cell repertoires in cytomegalovirus infection. From the reads, TCRdb called clonotypes with MiXCR, one entry per CDR3 protein. Of hundreds of thousands of distinct CDR3 sequences in the sample, around 30% were seen once. These receptors are not linked to any known antigen. Material: cultured PBMCs, obtained from culture after CMV antigen stimulation. The receptors here all came from a human donor in good health (CMV status not recorded). Some clones in this sample may be carry-over from other donors' samples.

In its sample, this clonotype was seen a few times. This rearrangement joins TRBV20-1 to TRBJ2-1, with 8 bases aligning to TRBD1. The V gene end was trimmed by 1 base and the J gene end by 4 bases; junction bases not matched to a gene: 6. Germline values: CDR1 DFQATT, CDR2 SNEGSKA (reference sequence). CDR3 length: 15 residues. The CDR3 nucleotides are TGCAGTGCTAGAGGACAGGGGTATAGTTACAATGAGCAGTTCTTC. It is translated as CSARGQGYSYNEQFF.

This chain connects TRBV6-1 to TRBJ1-1, with 8 bases lining up with TRBD1. V gave up 5 bases and J gave up 10 bases; unmatched junction bases: 9. The CDR3 is 13 amino acids. Germline lookup yields CDR1 MNHNS and CDR2 SASEGT. The CDR3 bases are TGTGCCAGCAGTTACCAACCCGGACAGGGAGCTTTCTTT. It is translated as CASSYQPGQGAFF.

In DNA form, the CDR3 reads TGTGCCAGCAGTTTATTCGGAATCGGACAGGGGATAACCTATGGCTACACCTTC. Its protein product is CASSLFGIGQGITYGYTF. The V and J genes are TRBV27 and TRBJ1-2, with TRBD1 matching over 9 bases. Germline V gene data show CDR1 as MNHEY and CDR2 as SMNVEV (reference sequence). V gave up 1 base and J gave up 4 bases; unmatched junction bases: 13. This CDR3 spans 18 amino acids.

J is TRBJ2-7 and V is TRBV24-1; 10 bases line up with TRBD1. In germline, CDR1 is KGHDR, CDR2 SFDVKD. The CDR3 has 16 amino acids. V lost 3 bases, J lost 0 bases, and 4 bases stayed unmatched. The CDR3 DNA follows: TGTGCCACCAGTGATACCGGGACAGGGGCCTCCTACGAGCAGTACTTC. Translated, it gives CATSDTGTGASYEQYF.

This sequence joins TRBV9 and TRBJ2-1, with TRBD1 matching 8 bases. The CDR3 contains 15 residues. Trimming at V came to 3 bases and at J to 4 bases, leaving 6 bases not matched to a gene. From germline, CDR1 is SGDLS and CDR2 YYNGEE. This CDR3 reads CASSAGTGKYNEQFF. For the CDR3, the DNA is TGTGCCAGCAGCGCGGGGACAGGTAAATACAATGAGCAGTTCTTC.

The table lists this clonotype with a count of one. The chain has TRBV14 and TRBJ2-3, with D maybe TRBD2 (5 bases). Germline CDR1 SGHDN, CDR2 FVKESK. CDR3 size: 14 residues. V was pared by 3 bases and J by 7 bases, with 14 bases between. The DNA of the CDR3 is TGTGCCAGCAGCCAGCTCGGGGTGACAAATACGCAGTATTTT. Amino acids: CASSQLGVTNTQYF.

This clonotype came up a few times. In DNA, the CDR3 is TGTGCCAGCTCACCGACAGGCCCAAGCGAGCAGTACTTC. As protein: CASSPTGPSEQYF. The rearrangement links TRBV18 to TRBJ2-7, with D maybe TRBD1 (6 bases). Germline lookup yields CDR1 KGHSH and CDR2 LQKENI. The V end was cut by 3 bases, the J end by 6 bases, with 12 bases between. The CDR3 has 13 residues.

This clonotype was counted a few times. The chain recombines TRBV7-9 with TRBJ1-4; 7 nucleotides match TRBD1. This CDR3 region has 15 residues. V lost 3 bases, J lost 8 bases, and 9 bases stayed unmatched. Germline values: CDR1 SEHNR, CDR2 FQNEAQ (reference sequence). The CDR3 region has the DNA TGTGCCAGCAGCTTCATCGGGACAGCCCTAGAAAAACTGTTTTTT. Its translation is CASSFIGTALEKLFF.

This clonotype was detected only a few times. The chain joins TRBV27 to TRBJ1-5; 7 nucleotides line up with TRBD1. With V trimmed by 6 bases and J by 11 bases, 16 bases remained unmatched. The CDR3 covers 15 residues. Germline values: CDR1 MNHEY, CDR2 SMNVEV (reference sequence). CDR3 DNA sequence: TGTGCCAGCAGCCCGACGGGGACAGCTAGGAGGTCCCAGCATTTT. Translation: CASSPTGTARRSQHF.

At least ten counts were recorded for this clonotype. The chain carries TRBV11-2 and TRBJ2-7; the D is unclear. This CDR3 comprises 16 residues. Germline V gene data show CDR1 as SGHAT and CDR2 as FQNNGV. V was trimmed by 1 base and J by 2 bases, leaving 15 bases between them. CDR3 amino acids: CASSLGARPNTYEQYF. As DNA, the CDR3 is TGTGCCAGCAGCTTAGGGGCCCGACCGAATACCTACGAGCAGTACTTC.

This clonotype was found a few times. The V gene is TRBV7-2, the J gene TRBJ2-4; no definite D call. CDR1 SGHTA and CDR2 FQGNSA come from the germline V gene. The CDR3 is made up of 15 amino acids. V was pared by 5 bases and J by 0 bases, with 11 bases between. CDR3: CASSLQSLAKNIQYF. The CDR3 nucleotides are TGTGCCAGCAGCCTCCAGAGTCTAGCCAAAAACATTCAGTACTTC.

The chain carries TRBV7-8 and TRBJ2-7, with TRBD2 matching 7 bases. CDR3 size: 14 residues. J lost 3 bases, V lost 1 base, and 3 bases had no gene match. Germline CDR1 reads SGHVS; CDR2 reads FQNEAQ. CDR3 protein: CASSLVGRHYEQYF. The CDR3 nucleotides are TGTGCCAGCAGCTTAGTCGGGAGGCACTACGAGCAGTACTTC.

Many counts were recorded for this clonotype. J is TRBJ2-1 and V is TRBV12-3 or TRBV12-4; 7 bases line up with TRBD1. The V segment lost 1 base and the J segment 4 bases; nucleotides outside the gene matches: 4. The CDR3 consists of 15 residues. DNA for the CDR3: TGTGCCAGCAGTTTAGGCGACAGGGATTACAATGAGCAGTTCTTC. Translating it yields CASSLGDRDYNEQFF.

The chain combines TRBV18 with TRBJ1-1; TRBD1 matches at 7 bases. Germline V lookup: CDR1 KGHSH, CDR2 LQKENI. CDR3 length: 13 amino acids. With 4 bases clipped from V and 5 bases from J, the junction kept 4 bases outside the gene matches. The CDR3, as DNA: TGTGCCAGCTCACGGACAGGAAGGACTGAAGCTTTCTTT. Encoded protein: CASSRTGRTEAFF.

V usage is TRBV11-2 and J usage is TRBJ2-3; D is uncertain. With 1 base removed from V and 2 bases from J, the gap between germline ends came to 7 bases. Per germline, CDR1 SGHAT and CDR2 FQNNGV. This CDR3 region has 14 residues. In nucleotides, the CDR3 is TGTGCCAGCAGCTTAGGGTTCGACACAGATACGCAGTATTTT. Translating gives CASSLGFDTDTQYF.

This clonotype was detected only a few times. In DNA form, the CDR3 reads TGTGCCAGCAGCAGGGGGGGAACGAACACCGGGGAGCTGTTTTTT. Translation: CASSRGGTNTGELFF. The gene calls are TRBV11-2 and TRBJ2-2; D may be TRBD2 (7 bases). CDR3 length: 15 amino acids. Germline V CDR1 and CDR2: SGHAT, FQNNGV. V was trimmed by 5 bases and J by 0 bases, leaving 10 bases between them.

The V and J genes are TRBV11-2 and TRBJ2-7; a weak D match, TRBD1 (5 bases). The germline V and J ends were trimmed by 6 bases and 1 base, with 16 bases remaining between them. Germline CDR1 reads SGHAT; CDR2 reads FQNNGV. The CDR3 consists of 15 residues. CDR3 residues: CASSPRRQSSYEQYF. The DNA of the CDR3 is TGTGCCAGCAGTCCTCGTCGACAGAGTTCCTACGAGCAGTACTTC.

This clonotype was counted at least ten times. The rearrangement links TRBV27 to TRBJ2-7, with 9 bases identical to TRBD1. Germline CDR1 and CDR2: MNHEY and SMNVEV (reference sequence). After removal of 8 bases from V and 5 bases from J, the junction contained 7 bases not matched to a gene. There are 13 residues in the CDR3. The CDR3 DNA reads TGTGCCAGCTCTCCCGGGACAGGGAACGAGCAGTACTTC. Its translation is CASSPGTGNEQYF.